Listed here is a single TCR beta chain. It lacks a known antigen. Per-base qualities were not stored, and no clone one base away is much larger. TCR CDR3 regions were amplified from genomic DNA by multiplex PCR using the deep immunoSEQ assay. For each cell subset, the extracted genomic DNA was distributed evenly across all wells of several immunoSEQ 96-well plates, and each plate served as one replicate. Each replicate PCR for sorted subsets received around 0.2 ug genomic DNA, equal to tens of thousands of T cell genomes. Purified libraries were measured with a Qubit 3.0 fluorometer, size-checked on a Bioanalyzer 2100, and measured again with the KAPA Library Quantification kit. Every immunoSEQ 96-well plate was sequenced on a separate single-read 150-cycle Illumina NextSeq 550 flow cell. On the study's bioinformatics: The immunoSEQ output contained only junctional sequences without quality scores, so filtering could not match that applied to full-length reads. Sequences were annotated with PyIR, a Python wrapper for IgBLAST v1.9, and V/J genes and CDR3 were assigned using IMGT germline references. Any read was removed if the V/J assignment was weak (E-value above 1e-6), the CDR3 was missing, or the read contained stop codons, out-of-frame junctions, or ambiguous translated residues. V3J clonotypes were defined as sequences sharing the same inferred V gene, J gene, and CDR3 amino acid sequence. Percentage overlap between repertoires was calculated by dividing the number of shared unique clonotypes by the size of the smaller repertoire. Repertoire richness was assessed with RTK rarefaction, the Chao1 estimator, and Recon v2.1 estimates of unobserved clonotypes. Generation probabilities for all TCRbeta clonotypes obtained by the gDNA method from a few donors were computed using OLGA. In its TCRdb copy, this immuneACCESS table keeps in-frame sequences only and misses some clones. Where compared with another copy, unresolved V genes explain less than half of these, and the others have no known cause. The DNA gave D and trimming, while V, J and clone size come from that table. The sample records around 2,100,000 clones, roughly 94% of which are singletons. The top ten constitute 1.2% of the sample.

This sample is part of a study of shared clonotypes between healthy human individuals (dated by TCRdb to about 2020). Notes on the research overall: A couple of women and a few men aged 18 to 49 years were included in the cohort. Different laboratories and diverse techniques were used to prepare libraries and sequence TCR repertoires, to increase sequencing depth and limit assay-specific biases. To estimate repertoire size and how much clonotypes are shared between individuals, the study performed deep sequencing of blood TCR repertoires from a handful of healthy adults. Each donor's leukapheresis produced roughly between roughly 0.9 and 9 billion PBMCs. For each donor, three plates each were used for CD4 naive and CD4 memory, two plates were used for CD8 naive, and one plate was used for CD8 memory.

CD8 naive samples consisted of CD45RO-negative cells that were positively selected for CCR7, yielding a CD45RA+CCR7+ population without TemRA cells. Healthy HIV-negative adults with no recently reported acute infections or vaccinations were included as donors. Only Caucasian adults living in Nashville, Tennessee, USA were represented among the donors. Blood was collected by leukapheresis, and PBMCs were isolated by Ficoll-Histopaque density gradient centrifugation and then cryopreserved in liquid nitrogen vapor phase. Analytical flow cytometry was used to check the purity and quantity of each magnetically sorted T cell population. Genomic DNA was isolated from each sorted fraction and quantified by UV absorbance on a Nanodrop 2000c. The research as a whole found: Larger estimated clonotype richness was generally found for naive subsets than for memory subsets. Around 5% of naive CD4, 3.5% of naive CD8, approximately 2.2% of memory CD4, and roughly 0.4% of memory CD8 clonotypes were shared across several donors. Sampling was restricted to blood, and TCR repertoires in tissues likely differ from the TCR repertoires found in blood. Clonotypes shared by all four sorted-subset donors showed higher generation probabilities than non-shared clonotypes. Rarefaction of sorted-subset datasets indicated incomplete sequencing despite the large sequencing depth. Because the study included a small number of donors, the genetic and exposure-history diversity represented was limited. Pairwise subsampling indicated that sequencing depth was expected to affect the degree of clonotype sharing among donors.

This clonotype was sampled from a man between 18 and 29 years old in good health. Sequencing input: naive CD8+ T cells sorted from blood. The cell subset or site label corresponds to: CD45RA+CCR7+.

At the DNA level, the sequence is TGCAGCGTCTCCCGACAAGCGGGACTAGCGGCCTCTGGGGCCAACGTCCTGACTTTC. It encodes CSVSRQAGLAASGANVLTF. The sequence links TRBV29-1 to TRBJ2-6, with 11 bases in between that match TRBD2. The CDR3 measures 19 amino acids from cysteine to phenylalanine. The read is trimmed to its CDR3 DNA, 57 bases read in frame from base 1. V is cut back by 6 bases and J by 0 bases, with 13 bases in the junction unmatched. The germline V gene supplies CDR1 SQVTM and CDR2 ANQGSEA.